Described below is a single T cell receptor (beta chain) sequence and its context. Assay: immunoSEQ multiplex PCR; the TCRdb copy retains only in-frame clones and omits some. The profile shows approximately 490,000 clones, more than 85% of them singletons. The data stem from a study of blood T cell repertoires in COVID-19. Study summary: Whether acute or convalescent, the COVID-19 samples came from the United States, Italy and Spain. In each case, the material was cDNA or gDNA derived from T cells, B-cell-depleted T cells, or PBMCs.

Symptom resolution, clearance, or two negative PCRs marked the recovered donors of Cohort 3. Sequencing was performed on PBMCs or T cells enriched from blood (not recorded which). The source is a woman in her sixties who had recovered from COVID-19.

CDR3 coding DNA: TGTGCCAGCCAAAGAGCCGGGGAGCTGTTTTTT. Translating gives CASQRAGELFF. The chain couples TRBV19 to TRBJ2-2; D not resolved. Germline CDR1 reads LNHDA; CDR2 reads SQIVND (reference sequence). Trimming took 9 bases from V and 6 from J, leaving 8 bases between them. This CDR3 has 11 amino acids.